The next 14 T cell receptor beta chains were all read from a single sample in a study of T cell repertoires in cytomegalovirus infection. TCRdb re-called the reads with MiXCR, one entry per CDR3 protein. The data show about 320,000 distinct CDR3 sequences, 9.5% seen once. Sequenced: PBMCs. Receptor source: a human donor in good health (CMV status not recorded). Some clones in this sample may be carry-over from other donors' samples.

The chain has TRBV4-3 and TRBJ1-2; 7 bases are shared with TRBD1. With V trimmed by 5 bases and J by 4 bases, 7 bases remained unmatched. This CDR3 has 14 residues. CDR1 and CDR2 (germline): LGHNA, YSLEER. CDR3 in DNA: TGCGCCAGCAGCAACAGGGGCTTCTTCTATGGCTACACCTTC. This encodes CASSNRGFFYGYTF.

This clonotype has a handful of counts. The chain links TRBV27 to TRBJ2-3, with TRBD2 identical over 16 bases. CDR1 MNHEY and CDR2 SMNVEV come from the germline V gene (reference sequence). J lost 12 bases, V lost 5 bases, and 8 bases had no gene match. The CDR3 totals 15 residues. CDR3 sequence (DNA): TGTGCCAGCAGTACCCCGGGACTAGCGGGAGGGAGACAGTATTTT. Translation: CASSTPGLAGGRQYF.

This clonotype has more than one count but fewer than ten. The rearrangement uses TRBV7-9 and TRBJ2-3, with TRBD2 identical over 10 bases. Per the germline V gene, CDR1 is SEHNR and CDR2 is FQNEAQ (reference sequence). CDR3 length equals 17 residues. V lost 5 bases to trimming and J lost 3 bases; unmatched junction nucleotides: 11. The DNA for the CDR3 is TGTGCCAGCAGCCCCATCCTTAGCGGGGGGAGGACAGATACGCAGTATTTT. This gives the protein CASSPILSGGRTDTQYF.

This clonotype has just a few counts. The chain joins TRBV5-1 to TRBJ2-7, with TRBD1 matching over 9 bases. The ends lost 5 bases at V and 3 bases at J; junction bases unmatched: 9. The CDR3 extends over 15 amino acids. Germline lookup yields CDR1 SGHRS and CDR2 YFSETQ. CDR3 region: CASRTHGTGNYEQYF. The CDR3 DNA is TGCGCCAGCAGAACTCACGGGACAGGGAACTACGAGCAGTACTTC.

This clonotype was detected ten times or more. V gene TRBV6-6 combines with J gene TRBJ1-2; D ambiguous. CDR3 size: 19 residues. From germline, CDR1 is MNHNY and CDR2 SVGAGI (reference sequence). V dropped 0 bases and J dropped 4 bases, with 24 bases sitting between them. In DNA form, the CDR3 reads TGTGCCAGCAGTTACTCGAGCCCTTCGGGCCCCCATGGAATCTATGGCTACACCTTC. Residues: CASSYSSPSGPHGIYGYTF.

This chain uses TRBV7-6 with TRBJ1-1, with 8 bases aligning to TRBD1. The V gene end was trimmed by 8 bases and the J gene end by 4 bases; junction bases not matched to a gene: 12. Germline V gives CDR1 SGHVS, CDR2 FNYEAQ. The CDR3 runs to 15 residues. The CDR3 DNA reads TGTGCCAGCGTTAATGGATTCACAGGGGGCACTGAAGCTTTCTTT. Its protein product is CASVNGFTGGTEAFF.

This clonotype was detected ten times or more. The chain combines TRBV27 with TRBJ2-1; TRBD1 matches 8 bases. Trimming cost V 6 bases and J 4 bases; bases outside gene matches: 11. In germline, CDR1 is MNHEY, CDR2 SMNVEV (reference sequence). The CDR3 is 16 residues long. The CDR3 reads CASSLIAGGAYNEQFF. In DNA form, the CDR3 reads TGTGCCAGCAGCCTTATCGCAGGGGGCGCATACAATGAGCAGTTCTTC.

CDR3 DNA sequence: TGCAGTGCTAGAGTGCGGGGGGCGGGAGGCTACACCTTC. Translated: CSARVRGAGGYTF. J is TRBJ1-2 and V is TRBV20-1, with D possibly TRBD1 on 6 matching bases. Germline V gene lookup returns CDR1 DFQATT and CDR2 SNEGSKA (reference sequence). V was shortened by 1 base and J by 8 bases, with 14 bases between the two germline ends. The CDR3 covers 13 residues.

This clonotype came up many times. V and J are TRBV6-1 and TRBJ2-7, with D possibly being TRBD1 or TRBD2 (5 bases each). Germline CDR1 and CDR2: MNHNS and SASEGT. Trimming removed 5 bases from V and 2 bases from J, with 10 bases in between. The CDR3 has 13 amino acids. CDR3 sequence (DNA): TGTGCCAGCAGTCGCAGGGACCCCTACGAGCAGTACTTC. Its protein is CASSRRDPYEQYF.

The table lists this clonotype with many counts. This sequence joins TRBV28 and TRBJ2-7; the match to TRBD2 covers 15 bases. The CDR3 runs to 18 residues. Germline V gives CDR1 MDHEN, CDR2 SYDVKM. Trimming cost V 6 bases and J 5 bases; bases outside gene matches: 14. CDR3 protein: CASSVGGLAGGPTDEQYF. CDR3 nucleotides: TGTGCCAGCAGCGTTGGAGGACTAGCGGGAGGGCCAACGGACGAGCAGTACTTC.

V and J are TRBV4-3 and TRBJ1-2, with D maybe TRBD1 (5 bases). Germline CDR1 is LGHNA and CDR2 is YSLEER. Between the trimmed V and J ends, which lost 0 bases and 7 bases, there was a span of 21 bases. The CDR3 totals 17 residues. In nucleotides, the CDR3 is TGCGCCAGCAGCCAAGATCTGGGTCAGGGAGGAGTGGCTGGCTACACCTTC. Translating it yields CASSQDLGQGGVAGYTF.

This clonotype was detected many times. CDR3 protein: CASSRSGGWRAPWTGELFF. The CDR3 DNA reads TGTGCCAGCAGCCGTTCGGGCGGGTGGAGGGCCCCCTGGACCGGGGAGCTGTTTTTT. The V call is TRBV7-9, the J call TRBJ2-2; D is perhaps TRBD2 (6 bases). From germline, CDR1 is SEHNR and CDR2 FQNEAQ (reference sequence). This CDR3 region has 19 residues. V was shortened by 5 bases and J by 5 bases, with 27 bases between the two germline ends.

This chain joins TRBV10-3 and TRBJ2-4; D might be TRBD2 (6 bases). V was cut by 4 bases and J by 4 bases, with 8 bases left in between. Germline CDR1 ENHRY, CDR2 SYGVKD. There are 13 residues in the CDR3. The DNA for the CDR3 is TGTGCCATCAGTGGGGACTCTAAAAACATTCAGTACTTC. Protein product: CAISGDSKNIQYF.

Only a few counts were recorded for this clonotype. The rearrangement uses TRBV19 and TRBJ1-5, with 9 bases aligning to TRBD1. V gave up 4 bases and J gave up 7 bases; unmatched junction bases: 5. The V gene's germline CDR1 is LNHDA and CDR2 SQIVND (reference sequence). This CDR3 is built from 14 residues. In DNA, the CDR3 is TGTGCCAGTAGTAGACAGGGGGTCGGGCAGCCCCAGCATTTT. This gives the protein CASSRQGVGQPQHF. Based on the CDR3 plus reference TRBV19 and TRBJ1-5, the full variable domain is DGGITQSPKYLFRKEGQNVTLSCEQNLNHDAMYWYRQDPGQGLRLIYYSQIVNDFQKGDIAEGYSVSREKKESFPLTVTSAQKNPTAFYLCASSRQGVGQPQHFGDGTRLSIL.